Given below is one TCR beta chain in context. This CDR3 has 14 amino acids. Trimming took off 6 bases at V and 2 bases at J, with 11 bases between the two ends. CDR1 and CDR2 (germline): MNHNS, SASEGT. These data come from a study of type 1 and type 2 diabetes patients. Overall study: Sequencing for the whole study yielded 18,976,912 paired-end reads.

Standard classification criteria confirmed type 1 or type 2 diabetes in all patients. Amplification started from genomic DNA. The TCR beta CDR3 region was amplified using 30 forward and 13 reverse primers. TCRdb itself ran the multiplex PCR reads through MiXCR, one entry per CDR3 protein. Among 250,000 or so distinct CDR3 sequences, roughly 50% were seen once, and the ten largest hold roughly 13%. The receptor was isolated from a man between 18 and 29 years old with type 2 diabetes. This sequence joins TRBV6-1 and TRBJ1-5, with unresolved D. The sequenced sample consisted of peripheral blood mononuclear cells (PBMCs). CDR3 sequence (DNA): TGTGCCAGCAGCGCCATCCGAGGCAATCAGCCCCAGCATTTT. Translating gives CASSAIRGNQPQHF.